These 24 T cell receptor beta chains came from one sample sequenced in a study of cytomegalovirus exposure and HLA in healthy donors. PCR involved 60 Vbeta and 13 Jbeta primers. Clones were sequenced by immunoSEQ multiplex PCR, and TCRdb holds only the in-frame ones, with some missing. The sample shows roughly 180,000 clones, 85% of them seen only once. Material for sequencing was PBMCs. These receptors were taken from a boy aged 2 to 10 in good health and CMV-seronegative.

V gene TRBV19 combines with J gene TRBJ2-5; D is possibly TRBD1 (5 bases). CDR1 and CDR2 (germline): LNHDA, SQIVND (reference sequence). The CDR3 is 12 amino acids. Trimming removed 10 bases from V and 1 base from J, with 10 bases in between. The CDR3 here is CATTGSQETQYF. The CDR3 nucleotides read TGTGCCACCACAGGTTCCCAAGAGACCCAGTACTTC.

This clone was observed a handful of times. This chain connects TRBV7-6 to TRBJ2-3; 12 bases agree with TRBD2. This CDR3 contains 18 residues. The germline CDR1 and CDR2 sequences are SGHVS and FNYEAQ. Unmatched junction bases numbered 11, after V lost 3 bases and J lost 4 bases. CDR3 nucleotides: TGTGCCAGCAGCTTCCAACCCCTAGCGGGGGGGCCGTCAGATACGCAGTATTTT. This gives the protein CASSFQPLAGGPSDTQYF.

This clone has more than one count but fewer than ten. This chain joins TRBV29-1 and TRBJ2-4; a weak D match, TRBD2 (7 bases). Germline CDR1 reads SQVTM; CDR2 reads ANQGSEA. V was trimmed by 3 bases and J by 7 bases, leaving 13 bases between them. This CDR3 has 13 amino acids. CDR3: CSVDGGARNIQYF. In DNA, the CDR3 is TGCAGCGTTGATGGGGGGGCTCGGAACATTCAGTACTTC.

This clone was recorded only once. The chain employs TRBV25-1 and TRBJ1-1; no clear D. The germline CDR1 and CDR2 sequences are MGHDK and SYGVNS. With 2 bases removed from V and 6 bases from J, the gap between germline ends came to 16 bases. The CDR3 is 15 amino acids. The CDR3 DNA reads as TGTGCCAGCAGTGAAAGGACCCTACGAGGGTCTGAAGCTTTCTTT. Translation gives CASSERTLRGSEAFF. The full variable domain, its missing parts supplied by reference TRBV25-1 and TRBJ1-1, is EADIYQTPRYLVIGTGKKITLECSQTMGHDKMYWYQQDPGMELHLIHYSYGVNSTEKGDLSSESTVSRIRTEHFPLTLESARPSHTSQYLCASSERTLRGSEAFFGQGTRLTVV.

The genes are TRBV10-3 and TRBJ1-1; the D is unclear. This CDR3 has 16 residues. Germline CDR1 and CDR2: ENHRY and SYGVKD. Trimming took 0 bases from V and 2 from J, leaving 13 bases between them. CDR3 region: CAISESVVQTNTEAFF. DNA for the CDR3: TGTGCCATCAGTGAGTCAGTGGTACAGACCAACACTGAAGCTTTCTTT.

This chain links TRBV2 with TRBJ2-3; 12 positions agree with TRBD2. Germline lookup yields CDR1 SNHLY and CDR2 FYNNEI. V was clipped by 3 bases and J by 3 bases; unmatched bases: 4. The CDR3 consists of 16 residues. In nucleotides, the CDR3 is TGTGCCAGCAGTGAGACTAGCGGGAGAGCGACAGATACGCAGTATTTT. Protein: CASSETSGRATDTQYF.

V gene TRBV6-1 combines with J gene TRBJ2-5, with TRBD1 matching 10 bases. TRBJ2-7 matches the DNA end more closely, so the J call is doubtful. Germline V gene sequence: CDR1 MNHNS, CDR2 SASEGT. This CDR3 spans 15 amino acids. CDR3 nucleotide sequence: TGTGCCAGCAGTGAAGCTGAGACAGGGGGCCACGAGCAGTACTTC. Translating gives CASSEAETGGHEQYF.

The chain's CDR3 is CASSEGGAIAEAFF. CDR3 sequence (DNA): TGTGCCAGCAGTGAAGGGGGGGCGATCGCTGAAGCTTTCTTT. J is TRBJ1-1 and V is TRBV25-1, with D perhaps matching TRBD1 (6 bases). With 2 bases removed from V and 6 bases from J, the gap between germline ends came to 13 bases. The CDR3 length is 14 residues. CDR1 and CDR2 (germline): MGHDK, SYGVNS.

V and J are TRBV19 and TRBJ1-1; D might be TRBD1 (5 bases). Between the trimmed V and J ends, which lost 2 bases and 3 bases, there was a span of 19 bases. The CDR3 extends over 17 amino acids. The germline gives CDR1 LNHDA, CDR2 SQIVND (reference sequence). The CDR3 reads CASSIKDPGQRDTEAFF. CDR3 sequence (DNA): TGTGCCAGTAGTATAAAAGATCCAGGGCAACGGGACACTGAAGCTTTCTTT.

The DNA of the CDR3 is TGTGCCAGCAGCTTGGGGAGTTCGGGAAAGAGCTACACCTTC. This translates into CASSLGSSGKSYTF. The rearrangement links TRBV5-5 to TRBJ1-2; D gene ambiguous. Germline V gives CDR1 SGHKS, CDR2 YYEKEE (reference sequence). The CDR3 has 14 amino acids. V was trimmed by 0 bases and J by 9 bases, leaving 15 bases between them.

V is TRBV6-5 and J is TRBJ2-5; 7 nucleotides line up with TRBD1. With V trimmed by 6 bases and J by 5 bases, 9 bases remained unmatched. The CDR3 spans 14 residues. CDR1 is MNHEY, CDR2 SVGAGI, per germline. CDR3 in amino acids: CASRPRQGRETQYF. The CDR3 DNA follows: TGTGCCAGCAGACCCAGACAGGGACGGGAGACCCAGTACTTC.

V usage is TRBV10-2 and J usage is TRBJ2-7; 10 bases fit TRBD1. V lost 6 bases, J lost 1 base, and 6 bases stayed unmatched. Germline V gene sequence: CDR1 WSHSY, CDR2 SAAADI. The length of the CDR3 is 15 residues. The CDR3 region is CASSDRDRGSYEQYV. DNA for the CDR3: TGCGCCAGCAGCGACCGGGACAGGGGTTCCTACGAGCAGTACGTC.

V gene TRBV27 combines with J gene TRBJ2-2; D gene ambiguous. V lost 4 bases, J lost 5 bases, and 11 bases lay in between. The CDR3 is 14 amino acids. Germline CDR1 reads MNHEY; CDR2 reads SMNVEV (reference sequence). Here the CDR3 reads CASSSQPGTGELFF. CDR3 sequence (DNA): TGTGCCAGCAGTTCCCAACCCGGGACCGGGGAGCTGTTTTTT.

The chain joins TRBV7-2 to TRBJ1-2; maybe TRBD1 (6 bases). The CDR3 loop spans 12 amino acids. Germline V gives CDR1 SGHTA, CDR2 FQGNSA. Trimming left V 3 bases short and J 4 bases short, with 6 bases between. CDR3 nucleotide sequence: TGTGCCAGCAGCTTGGACAGCTATGGCTACACCTTC. Amino acids: CASSLDSYGYTF.

This clone was observed a handful of times. The chain employs TRBV6-1 and TRBJ1-4, with a tentative D call TRBD1 (5 bases). The CDR3 runs to 13 residues. The germline gives CDR1 MNHNS, CDR2 SASEGT. V was trimmed by 6 bases and J by 8 bases, leaving 13 bases between them. The CDR3 nucleotides are TGTGCCAGCAGGGACAATTTTAAGGAAAAACTGTTTTTT. Residues: CASRDNFKEKLFF.

V usage is TRBV27 and J usage is TRBJ2-7, with 8 bases identical to TRBD1. The CDR3 runs 17 residues. The J segment lost 0 bases and the V segment lost 6 bases, leaving 13 bases of the junction unmatched. CDR1 and CDR2 (germline): MNHEY, SMNVEV (reference sequence). CDR3 sequence: CASRPYPPGQDSYEQYF. The CDR3 DNA reads as TGTGCCAGCAGACCCTACCCTCCGGGACAGGACTCCTACGAGCAGTACTTC.

The table lists this clone with a few counts. The CDR3 region has the DNA TGTGCCAGCAGCTTACAGGGCTCCCCCTCCTATGGCTACACCTTC. It translates to CASSLQGSPSYGYTF. The rearrangement links TRBV5-6 to TRBJ1-2; D perhaps matches TRBD1 (6 bases). V lost 2 bases to trimming and J lost 4 bases, with 15 bases between them. The CDR3 totals 15 residues. CDR1 and CDR2 from the germline V gene are SGHDT and YYEEEE.

The chain employs TRBV19 and TRBJ1-5; tentatively, D is TRBD1 (6 bases). The V end lost 5 bases, the J end lost 2 bases, and 16 bases lay between the germline ends. Germline CDR1 and CDR2: LNHDA and SQIVND (reference sequence). The CDR3 totals 16 residues. CDR3 sequence: CASSGGGGFGNQPQHF. As DNA, the CDR3 is TGTGCCAGTAGTGGGGGCGGGGGATTCGGCAATCAGCCCCAGCATTTT.

The chain recombines TRBV10-3 with TRBJ2-5, with 11 bases that match TRBD2. The trim removed 3 bases at V and 4 bases at J, leaving 7 bases unmatched. The germline gives CDR1 ENHRY, CDR2 SYGVKD. The CDR3 is 16 residues long. The CDR3 reads CAISDLRLAGIETQYF. In DNA, the CDR3 is TGTGCCATCAGTGACCTTAGACTAGCGGGGATAGAGACCCAGTACTTC.

The V call is TRBV7-9, the J call TRBJ2-4; 8 positions agree with TRBD2. V lost 3 bases, J lost 8 bases, and 9 bases stayed unmatched. The CDR3 totals 15 residues. In germline, CDR1 is SEHNR, CDR2 FQNEAQ (reference sequence). CDR3 in DNA: TGTGCCAGCAGCTTGGCCGGGGGGGTGAGGGACATTCAGTACTTC. Its protein product is CASSLAGGVRDIQYF. The full variable domain, its missing parts supplied by reference TRBV7-9 and TRBJ2-4, is DTGVSQNPRHKITKRGQNVTFRCDPISEHNRLYWYRQTLGQGPEFLTYFQNEAQLEKSRLLSDRFSAERPKGSFSTLEIQRTEQGDSAMYLCASSLAGGVRDIQYFGAGTRLSVL.

V gene TRBV30 combines with J gene TRBJ1-6; D is possibly TRBD1 (5 bases). Trimming shortened V by 2 bases and J by 5 bases, and 10 bases separated the two germline ends. Germline V gene lookup returns CDR1 GTSNPN and CDR2 SVGIG (reference sequence). The CDR3 runs 14 residues. In DNA form, the CDR3 reads TGTGCCTGGAGTAAGTGGGGGGATAATTCACCCCTCCACTTT. This translates into CAWSKWGDNSPLHF.

The rearrangement uses TRBV30 and TRBJ1-1; maybe TRBD1 (6 bases). V lost 0 bases to trimming and J lost 1 base, with 9 bases between them. This CDR3 spans 14 amino acids. Germline V gives CDR1 GTSNPN, CDR2 SVGIG (reference sequence). The CDR3 region has the DNA TGTGCCTGGAGTGTAGGACAGCAGAACACTGAAGCTTTCTTT. Its protein product is CAWSVGQQNTEAFF. Combining the CDR3 with reference TRBV30 and TRBJ1-1 gives the whole variable domain SQTIHQWPATLVQPVGSPLSLECTVEGTSNPNLYWYRQAAGRGLQLLFYSVGIGQISSEVPQNLSASRPQDRQFILSSKKLLLSDSGFYLCAWSVGQQNTEAFFGQGTRLTVV.

The V gene is TRBV4-1, the J gene TRBJ1-6, with D perhaps TRBD1 (5 bases). This CDR3 comprises 15 residues. With 3 bases removed from V and 7 bases from J, the gap between germline ends came to 13 bases. CDR1 and CDR2 from the germline V gene are MGHRA and YSYEKL. The CDR3 spells CASSHSGTENSPLHF. The CDR3 DNA is TGCGCCAGCAGCCACTCCGGGACTGAGAATTCACCCCTCCACTTT.

The chain carries TRBV7-2 and TRBJ2-7; D uncertain. This CDR3 spans 13 amino acids. V was pared by 1 base and J by 3 bases, with 7 bases between. Per the germline V gene, CDR1 is SGHTA and CDR2 is FQGNSA. The CDR3 spells CASSLDLIYEQYF. The DNA of the CDR3 is TGTGCCAGCAGCTTAGACCTAATCTACGAGCAGTACTTC.